Below, 15 T cell receptor beta chains from the same sample are listed, as sequenced in a study of blood T cell repertoires in COVID-19. The assay was immunoSEQ multiplex PCR, and TCRdb's table has in-frame clones only and misses some. The sample carries around 230,000 clones, about 88% recorded once. Sequencing was done on a sample of PBMCs or T cells enriched from blood (not recorded which). These receptors were collected from a woman between 25 and 40 years old who had recovered from COVID-19.

The chain employs TRBV7-9 and TRBJ2-6; D uncertain. V was shortened by 5 bases and J by 0 bases, with 5 bases between the two germline ends. Per germline, CDR1 SEHNR and CDR2 FQNEAQ (reference sequence). There are 14 residues in the CDR3. Here the CDR3 reads CASSHNSGANVLTF. The CDR3 DNA follows: TGTGCCAGCAGCCACAACTCTGGGGCCAACGTCCTGACTTTC.

The V gene is TRBV18, the J gene TRBJ1-2; D ambiguous. Trimming removed 2 bases from V and 4 bases from J, with 11 bases in between. CDR1 is KGHSH, CDR2 LQKENI, per germline. CDR3 length: 14 residues. In DNA, the CDR3 is TGTGCCAGCTCACCAACGGGAAGCCTCTATGGCTACACCTTC. It translates to CASSPTGSLYGYTF.

The V gene is TRBV11-3, the J gene TRBJ2-7; TRBD1 matches 11 bases. Germline V gene lookup returns CDR1 SGHNT and CDR2 YENEEA. V trimming: 1 base; J trimming: 2 bases; junction bases outside the gene matches: 4. There are 16 residues in the CDR3. The CDR3 DNA reads TGTGCCAGCAGCTTAGGACCGGGACAGGGGGCCTACGAGCAGTACTTC. The encoded protein is CASSLGPGQGAYEQYF.

CDR3 sequence reads: CASSWMGQNSYNEQFF. Written as DNA, the CDR3 is TGTGCCAGCAGCTGGATGGGACAGAACTCCTACAATGAGCAGTTCTTC. The V gene is TRBV7-2, the J gene TRBJ2-1; TRBD1 aligns across 7 bases. This CDR3 spans 16 amino acids. Germline loops: CDR1 SGHTA, CDR2 FQGNSA. J gave up 0 bases and V 4 bases, and 6 bases lay outside the gene matches.

CDR3: CASSLTTGAYEQYF. Here the CDR3 DNA reads TGCGCCAGCAGCTTGACGACAGGGGCCTACGAGCAGTACTTC. The chain links TRBV5-1 to TRBJ2-7; 8 nucleotides agree with TRBD1. Germline V gene data show CDR1 as SGHRS and CDR2 as YFSETQ. Trimming removed 1 base from V and 2 bases from J; junction bases left unmatched: 2. This CDR3 contains 14 residues.

The count of this clone is one. The chain couples TRBV9 to TRBJ1-1; 8 nucleotides align to TRBD1. The CDR3 length is 15 residues. V lost 3 bases and J lost 4; bases outside the gene matches: 8. The V gene's germline CDR1 is SGDLS and CDR2 YYNGEE. In DNA, the CDR3 is TGTGCCAGCAGCGAACAGGACAGGGACCGCACTGAAGCTTTCTTT. This encodes CASSEQDRDRTEAFF. Together with reference TRBV9 and TRBJ1-1, the CDR3 gives the full variable domain: DSGVTQTPKHLITATGQRVTLRCSPRSGDLSVYWYQQSLDQGLQFLIQYYNGEERAKGNILERFSAQQFPDLHSELNLSSLELGDSALYFCASSEQDRDRTEAFFGQGTRLTVV.

Worth noting for this clone: Other nucleotide sequences in the sample specify the same CDR3. The rearrangement links TRBV27 to TRBJ1-6; D possibly corresponds to TRBD1 (6 bases). Germline CDR1 is MNHEY and CDR2 is SMNVEV (reference sequence). V lost 2 bases and J lost 6, with 11 bases in between. The CDR3 has 15 residues. The CDR3 sequence is CASSLAQGINSPLHF. In nucleotides, the CDR3 is TGTGCCAGCAGTTTAGCCCAGGGGATTAATTCACCCCTCCACTTT.

The chain carries TRBV11-1 and TRBJ2-7, with 7 bases fitting TRBD1. The germline CDR1 and CDR2 sequences are SGHAT and FQDESV (reference sequence). CDR3 length equals 13 residues. V gave up 5 bases and J gave up 7 bases; unmatched junction bases: 8. The DNA of the CDR3 is TGTGCCAGCAGCCTCGGGGCAGGGGGAGAGCAGTACTTC. Its protein product is CASSLGAGGEQYF.

The chain couples TRBV6-6 to TRBJ1-6; 8 bases match TRBD1. Trimming at V came to 5 bases and at J to 2 bases, leaving 8 bases not matched to a gene. The CDR3 is made up of 17 amino acids. In germline, CDR1 is MNHNY, CDR2 SVGAGI (reference sequence). For the CDR3, the DNA is TGTGCCAGCAGTCCTACGACAGGGGCCACCTATAATTCACCCCTCCACTTT. Amino acids: CASSPTTGATYNSPLHF.

The J gene is TRBJ1-2, the V gene TRBV9; 7 nucleotides match TRBD1. This CDR3 has 15 residues. Trimming removed 0 bases from V and 5 bases from J; junction bases left unmatched: 7. Germline CDR1 reads SGDLS; CDR2 reads YYNGEE. This CDR3 is CASSVGYRGGYGYTF. CDR3 nucleotide sequence: TGTGCCAGCAGCGTAGGGTACAGGGGTGGATATGGCTACACCTTC.

Points on this clone: Different DNA sequences within this sample yield the same CDR3. This chain uses TRBV7-2 with TRBJ1-5, with 7 nucleotides matching TRBD1. After removal of 5 bases from V and 2 bases from J, the junction contained 6 bases not matched to a gene. The length of the CDR3 is 15 residues. Germline CDR1 is SGHTA and CDR2 is FQGNSA. The chain's CDR3 is CASSPRQGGNQPQHF. The CDR3, as DNA: TGTGCCAGCAGCCCTCGACAGGGTGGCAATCAGCCCCAGCATTTT.

V is TRBV7-9 and J is TRBJ2-2; the D gene is possibly TRBD2 (5 bases). Germline V CDR1 and CDR2: SEHNR, FQNEAQ (reference sequence). V was shortened by 6 bases and J by 6 bases, with 8 bases between the two germline ends. CDR3 size: 12 residues. CDR3 coding DNA: TGTGCCAGCAGACTGAGGGCCGGGGAGCTGTTTTTT. Protein sequence: CASRLRAGELFF.

In this sample, this clone turned up once. The chain links TRBV4-1 to TRBJ2-7, with 7 positions matching TRBD1. In germline, CDR1 is MGHRA, CDR2 YSYEKL. Trimming cost V 4 bases and J 0 bases; bases outside gene matches: 12. The CDR3 covers 17 residues. This CDR3 reads CASSPYRTGSFSYEQYF. The CDR3 nucleotides are TGCGCCAGCAGCCCCTATCGGACAGGCTCCTTCTCCTACGAGCAGTACTTC.

This rearrangement joins TRBV7-8 to TRBJ2-7, with TRBD2 matching over 7 bases. This CDR3 contains 12 residues. The germline CDR1 and CDR2 sequences are SGHVS and FQNEAQ. V shed 5 bases, J shed 7 bases, and the junction held 5 bases outside the gene matches. The CDR3 DNA sequence: TGTGCCAGCAGCCCCGCCGGGGGGGAGCAGTACTTC. This sequence encodes CASSPAGGEQYF.

This CDR3 reads CASSRYRGPSPLHF. For the CDR3, the DNA is TGCGCCAGCAGCCGGTACAGGGGGCCCTCACCCCTCCACTTT. The V gene is TRBV4-3, the J gene TRBJ1-6; 9 nucleotides match TRBD1. The CDR3 is 14 amino acids. The germline gives CDR1 LGHNA, CDR2 YSLEER. Trimming cost V 4 bases and J 10 bases; bases outside gene matches: 5.